The next 11 T cell receptor beta chains were all read from a single sample in a study of breast tumors, draining lymph nodes, adjacent tissues. Axillary draining lymph nodes of breast cancer patients supplied the node samples. TCRdb reprocessed the multiplex PCR reads with MiXCR, giving one entry per CDR3 protein. The data show about 180,000 distinct CDR3 sequences, 30% to 40% seen once. Sequenced sample: axillary lymph node tissue. These receptors were obtained from a female donor with breast cancer. Some clones in this sample may be carry-over from other donors' samples.

This clonotype turned up a few times. The chain links TRBV28 to TRBJ2-2; 13 nucleotides align to TRBD2. Germline V gene lookup returns CDR1 MDHEN and CDR2 SYDVKM. This CDR3 has 17 amino acids. V lost 8 bases to trimming and J lost 7 bases; unmatched junction nucleotides: 13. CDR3 region: CASGGGLAGRGVGELFF. The CDR3 DNA reads as TGTGCCAGCGGTGGGGGACTAGCGGGACGGGGAGTCGGGGAGCTGTTTTTT.

This clonotype occurred many times. The chain has TRBV9 and TRBJ1-2; D gene ambiguous. CDR3 length: 16 residues. V was trimmed by 0 bases and J by 0 bases, leaving 12 bases between them. Germline values: CDR1 SGDLS, CDR2 YYNGEE. In nucleotides, the CDR3 is TGTGCCAGCAGCGTAGATTGGGCAACCCCTAACTATGGCTACACCTTC. It specifies CASSVDWATPNYGYTF.

This clonotype came up many times. The chain links TRBV20-1 to TRBJ1-2; D uncertain. The V gene's germline CDR1 is DFQATT and CDR2 SNEGSKA (reference sequence). V lost 2 bases and J 4 bases, leaving 14 bases between the germline ends. This CDR3 contains 14 residues. The CDR3 region is CSARTSGVGYGYTF. The CDR3 bases are TGCAGTGCTAGAACTTCAGGCGTTGGCTATGGCTACACCTTC.

This clonotype occurred many times. The chain combines TRBV6-2 or TRBV6-3 with TRBJ2-5; D remains unclear. V was clipped by 2 bases and J by 5 bases, with 15 bases between them. Germline CDR1 reads MNHEY; CDR2 reads SVGEGT. The CDR3 length is 15 residues. CDR3 sequence reads: CASSYGRGMWETQYF. In DNA, the CDR3 is TGTGCCAGCAGTTACGGCCGTGGGATGTGGGAGACCCAGTACTTC.

This clonotype showed up many times. Its ends do not fully match the called genes, so a read error is possible. V is TRBV30 and J is TRBJ1-2, with D hard to call. The CDR3 length is 8 residues. The germline gives CDR1 GTSNPN, CDR2 SVGIG (reference sequence). CDR3 nucleotide sequence: TGTGCCTGGGGGGTCGTTCGCTTC. It specifies CAWGVVRF.

This clonotype was counted a single time. V usage is TRBV20-1 and J usage is TRBJ2-3, with D perhaps matching TRBD2 (5 bases). The CDR3 has 18 residues. The germline V gene encodes CDR1 DFQATT and CDR2 SNEGSKA (reference sequence). V was cut by 1 base and J by 0 bases, with 20 bases left in between. The CDR3 DNA reads as TGCAGTGCTAGAGGGGCGGGCCGCACGAAAGGAAGCACAGATACGCAGTATTTT. It translates to CSARGAGRTKGSTDTQYF.

This clonotype was found many times. The chain combines TRBV30 with TRBJ1-4; 7 bases are a match to TRBD1. The CDR3 is made up of 14 amino acids. The germline CDR1 and CDR2 sequences are GTSNPN and SVGIG (reference sequence). The V gene end was trimmed by 6 bases and the J gene end by 5 bases; junction bases not matched to a gene: 9. Here the CDR3 DNA reads TGTGCCTGCCGAAGGGGGCTCATAAATGAAAAACTGTTTTTT. This gives the protein CACRRGLINEKLFF. The whole variable domain, filled in from reference TRBV30 and TRBJ1-4, reads SQTIHQWPATLVQPVGSPLSLECTVEGTSNPNLYWYRQAAGRGLQLLFYSVGIGQISSEVPQNLSASRPQDRQFILSSKKLLLSDSGFYLCACRRGLINEKLFFGSGTQLSVL.

This clonotype appeared many times. J is TRBJ2-1 and V is TRBV24-1; D is unresolved. This CDR3 region has 15 residues. Germline V gives CDR1 KGHDR, CDR2 SFDVKD. V dropped 3 bases and J dropped 6 bases, with 14 bases sitting between them. CDR3 DNA sequence: TGTGCCACCAGTGATATATACACACCTTCCAATGAGCAGTTCTTC. Residues: CATSDIYTPSNEQFF.

V and J are TRBV5-6 and TRBJ1-3; D unclear. The CDR3 contains 16 residues. CDR1 is SGHDT, CDR2 YYEEEE, per germline. With 3 bases removed from V and 0 bases from J, the gap between germline ends came to 13 bases. CDR3 sequence: CASSSNGPFSGNTIYF. As DNA, the CDR3 is TGTGCCAGCAGCTCAAATGGCCCTTTCTCTGGAAACACCATATATTTT.

V and J are TRBV7-2 and TRBJ2-7, with TRBD2 matching 10 bases. There are 16 residues in the CDR3. J was trimmed by 1 base and V by 5 bases; bases with no gene match: 8. CDR1 and CDR2 from the germline V gene are SGHTA and FQGNSA. In nucleotides, the CDR3 is TGTGCCAGCAGCCCCAGGACTAGCGGCTGTTCCTACGAGCAGTACTTC. This codes for CASSPRTSGCSYEQYF.

This clonotype has ten or more counts. V is TRBV28 and J is TRBJ2-1, with 9 bases fitting TRBD2. CDR1 MDHEN and CDR2 SYDVKM come from the germline V gene. This CDR3 comprises 13 residues. J was trimmed by 5 bases and V by 6 bases; bases with no gene match: 2. CDR3: CASRAGGHNEQFF. CDR3 nucleotides: TGTGCCAGCAGGGCGGGGGGGCACAATGAGCAGTTCTTC.